A selection of T cell receptor beta chains follows, all from one sample in a study of beta chain features in type 1 diabetes. TCRdb's table, derived via immunoSEQ multiplex PCR, lists solely in-frame clones and lacks some. Of over 600,000 clones listed, roughly an eighth are singletons. Sequenced sample: naive CD4+ T cells from blood. These receptors were collected from a man aged 25-45 years with type 1 diabetes. Each CDR3 is given with its conserved first and last residue. Only part of the rows carry a size: once, few, many, or a class if the clone is expanded.

>TRBV14|TRBJ1-1|many
CASTANMNTEAFF
>TRBV19|TRBJ1-5|-
CASSMVSTDQPQHF
>TRBV20-1|TRBJ2-7|few
CSARPRSEQYF
>TRBV10-3|TRBJ1-1|-
CAIKGRGANLTEAFF
>TRBV7-2|TRBJ1-2|few
CASSSRTGNYGYTF
>TRBV2|TRBJ1-2|-
CASSETGLPPTF
>TRBV9|TRBJ2-1|-
CASSISGGSPSYNEQFF
>TRBV7-9|TRBJ1-2|few
CASSFTGEKGYTF
>TRBV7-2|TRBJ2-5|-
CASSFRETQYF
>TRBV19|TRBJ2-2|few
CASSVELFF
>TRBV5-6|TRBJ2-1|few
CASSAQRLAVVNEQFF
>TRBV6-6|TRBJ1-4|-
CASSLTEVHEKLFF
>TRBV5-1|TRBJ2-1|few
CASSFDGEHSYNEQFF
>TRBV29-1|TRBJ2-5|few
CSVGQGREETQYF
>TRBV28|TRBJ1-2|-
CASSLYTQGAGGYTF
>TRBV7-9|TRBJ2-3|few
CASSIVTGYTDTQYF
>TRBV7-2|TRBJ1-2|-
CASSPLGQGANYGYTF
>TRBV18|TRBJ1-2|-
CASSQRDSYGYTF
>TRBV5-1|TRBJ2-7|few
CASSLTSQLYEQYF
>TRBV5-4|TRBJ1-4|few
CASSLRTGTTNEKLFF
>TRBV5-4|TRBJ2-7|-
CASSGSDRGSYYEQYF
>TRBV15|TRBJ1-2|few
CATSDQDYGYTF
>TRBV14|TRBJ1-4|-
CASRDGTNEKLFF
>TRBV19|TRBJ1-1|few
CASSDRRLNTEAFF
>TRBV28|TRBJ1-2|-
CAIMGQGASGYTF
>TRBV7-9|TRBJ1-6|few
CASSLHGRGNSPLHF
>TRBV7-7|TRBJ1-1|few
CASSRDRATEAFF
>TRBV5-1|TRBJ2-3|few
CASSWGAGGSTDTQYF
>TRBV11-2|TRBJ2-5|-
CASSFGTPQETQYF
>TRBV20-1|TRBJ2-5|few
CSAKSQETQYF
>TRBV25-1|TRBJ1-2|few
CASSESLTGHYGYTF